This TCR beta chain was identified in a study of blood T cell repertoires in COVID-19. In the study overall: Acute and convalescent COVID-19 samples came from the United States, Italy and Spain. PBMCs, B-cell-depleted T cells, or T cells provided the cDNA or gDNA that made up the material.

In the study's own analysis: Quantification of nucleated cells was approximated via reference gene primer amplification. Assay used: immunoSEQ multiplex PCR; TCRdb lists only in-frame clones, some missing. V, J and clone size reflect that table, while D and trimming were determined from the DNA. The sample includes roughly 280,000 clones, about 89% of them seen just once. Input material: peripheral blood. This sequence was found in a man aged 45-65 years with acute or convalescent COVID-19.

The CDR3 is CASSNPGSEELFF. In nucleotides, the CDR3 is TGTGCCAGCAGTAACCCCGGGAGTGAGGAACTGTTTTTT. The chain uses TRBV12-3 or TRBV12-4 and TRBJ1-4; no clear D gene. V was shortened by 5 bases and J by 12 bases, with 16 bases between the two germline ends. This CDR3 contains 13 residues.